Following are 4 T cell receptor beta chains from one sample sequenced in a study of control samples from healthy donors and cancer patients. Here immunoSEQ multiplex PCR was the method, and the copy in TCRdb shows in-frame clones only, minus some. The sample records 160,000 or so clones, 92% being singletons. The sample consisted of blood. These receptor sequences come from a woman under 40 in good health.

The genes are TRBV10-3 and TRBJ2-1; 7 bases fit TRBD2. Germline V gene sequence: CDR1 ENHRY, CDR2 SYGVKD. CDR3 size: 17 residues. The V gene end was trimmed by 0 bases and the J gene end by 5 bases; junction bases not matched to a gene: 10. In DNA, the CDR3 is TGTGCCATCAGTGAGTCGTGGCTAGCGGCAACAGACAATGAGCAGTTCTTC. It is translated as CAISESWLAATDNEQFF.

The chain recombines TRBV28 with TRBJ1-2; the match to TRBD1 covers 7 bases. Per the germline V gene, CDR1 is MDHEN and CDR2 is SYDVKM. The J segment lost 4 bases and the V segment lost 6 bases, leaving 14 bases of the junction unmatched. The CDR3 runs 16 residues. The CDR3 here is CASSQGRDSHLYGYTF. The CDR3 DNA reads as TGTGCCAGCAGCCAGGGACGGGACAGCCACCTCTATGGCTACACCTTC.

This chain connects TRBV9 to TRBJ2-1, with no clear D. There are 16 residues in the CDR3. Trimming left V 3 bases short and J 0 bases short, with 13 bases between. In germline, CDR1 is SGDLS, CDR2 YYNGEE. In nucleotides, the CDR3 is TGTGCCAGCAGCGCCCTCCGGTATAGCTCCTACAATGAGCAGTTCTTC. It yields the protein CASSALRYSSYNEQFF.

The chain links TRBV6-2 or TRBV6-3 to TRBJ1-2; possibly TRBD1 for D (5 bases). The CDR3 runs 18 residues. Per the germline V gene, CDR1 is MNHEY and CDR2 is SVGEGT. Trimming took 0 bases from V and 2 from J, leaving 19 bases between them. The CDR3 sequence: CASSYSTAAGRVNYGYTF. In nucleotides, the CDR3 is TGTGCCAGCAGTTACTCGACAGCAGCGGGCAGGGTCAACTATGGCTACACCTTC.